The 6 T cell receptor beta chains given below trace back to one sample, sequenced in a study of post-analysis software for immune sequencing data. Findings and limits, study-wide: Relative to controls, patients had several TRBV segments at higher frequency, with TRBV5-6, TRBV5-1 and TRBV20-1 among these.

Incorporated into the TCR beta cDNA libraries were unique molecular identifiers, which served to reduce PCR and sequencing biases. TCRdb re-called the PCR reads with MiXCR, one entry per CDR3 protein. The table includes hundreds of thousands of distinct CDR3 sequences, 30% detected once. Antigens of these TCRs are unknown. Sequencing was carried out using blood. The receptors derive from a girl under 18 with multiple sclerosis.

The chain joins TRBV29-1 to TRBJ1-1, with a possible D match to TRBD1 (5 bases). The CDR3 loop spans 12 amino acids. Per germline, CDR1 SQVTM and CDR2 ANQGSEA. Trimming took off 7 bases at V and 3 bases at J, with 12 bases between the two ends. The CDR3 nucleotides read TGCAGCGGGCAGAGGGGAGACACTGAAGCTTTCTTT. Translating it yields CSGQRGDTEAFF.

V and J are TRBV10-3 and TRBJ1-5, with D possibly matching TRBD1 (5 bases). Germline CDR1 ENHRY, CDR2 SYGVKD. The CDR3 extends over 16 amino acids. V was pared by 0 bases and J by 2 bases, with 11 bases between. The CDR3 reads CAISESLQVGNQPQHF. The CDR3 DNA is TGTGCCATCAGTGAGTCGCTACAGGTTGGCAATCAGCCCCAGCATTTT.

The V gene is TRBV24-1, the J gene TRBJ2-2, with 8 nucleotides matching TRBD1. The CDR3 extends over 18 amino acids. J lost 0 bases, V lost 1 base, and 6 bases had no gene match. CDR1 KGHDR and CDR2 SFDVKD come from the germline V gene. CDR3 coding DNA: TGTGCCACCAGTGATTTACCGACAGGGGTTGCGAACACCGGGGAGCTGTTTTTT. Its protein product is CATSDLPTGVANTGELFF.

The chain carries TRBV20-1 and TRBJ2-5, with 10 bases aligning to TRBD1. V lost 5 bases and J lost 5; bases outside the gene matches: 8. From germline, CDR1 is DFQATT and CDR2 SNEGSKA (reference sequence). The CDR3 contains 14 residues. CDR3: CSAARTGGPETQYF. DNA of the CDR3: TGCAGTGCTGCTCGGACAGGGGGTCCGGAGACCCAGTACTTC.

Note on this clonotype: A much larger clone lies one base from this, so it may be a read error. The chain couples TRBV12-3 or TRBV12-4 to TRBJ2-1, with 9 bases fitting TRBD2. The CDR3 is 15 amino acids. CDR3 amino acids: CTSTRGSGGGNEQFF. CDR3 bases: TGTACCAGCACCCGGGGTAGCGGGGGCGGGAATGAGCAGTTCTTC.

J is TRBJ1-2 and V is TRBV5-1, with D perhaps matching TRBD1 (6 bases). The CDR3 is 14 residues long. V lost 4 bases and J lost 8, with 18 bases in between. Germline V gives CDR1 SGHRS, CDR2 YFSETQ. CDR3 in amino acids: CASSPPHGGGGYTF. The DNA for the CDR3 is TGCGCCAGCAGCCCACCCCATGGGGGCGGAGGCTACACCTTC. Looking up the rest from reference TRBV5-1 and TRBJ1-2 gives the full variable domain: KAGVTQTPRYLIKTRGQQVTLSCSPISGHRSVSWYQQTPGQGLQFLFEYFSETQRNKGNFPGRFSGRQFSNSRSEMNVSTLELGDSALYLCASSPPHGGGGYTFGSGTRLTVV.